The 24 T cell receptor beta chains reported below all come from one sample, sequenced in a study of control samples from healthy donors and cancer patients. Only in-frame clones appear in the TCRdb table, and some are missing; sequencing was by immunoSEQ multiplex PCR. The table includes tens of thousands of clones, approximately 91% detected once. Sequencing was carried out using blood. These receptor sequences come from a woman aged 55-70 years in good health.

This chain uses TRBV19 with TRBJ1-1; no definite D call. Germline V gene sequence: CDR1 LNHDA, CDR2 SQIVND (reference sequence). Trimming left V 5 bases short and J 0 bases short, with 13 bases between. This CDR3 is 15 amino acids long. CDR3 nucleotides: TGTGCCAGTAGTGGACGCGATAACTTGAACACTGAAGCTTTCTTT. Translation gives CASSGRDNLNTEAFF.

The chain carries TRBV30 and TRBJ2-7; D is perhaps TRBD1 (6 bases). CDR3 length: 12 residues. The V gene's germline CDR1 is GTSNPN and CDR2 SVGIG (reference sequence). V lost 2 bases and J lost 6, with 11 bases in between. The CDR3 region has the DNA TGTGCCTGGAGTCCAAGACAGGCCGAGCAGTACTTC. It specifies CAWSPRQAEQYF. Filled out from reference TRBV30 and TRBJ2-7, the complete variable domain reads SQTIHQWPATLVQPVGSPLSLECTVEGTSNPNLYWYRQAAGRGLQLLFYSVGIGQISSEVPQNLSASRPQDRQFILSSKKLLLSDSGFYLCAWSPRQAEQYFGPGTRLTVT.

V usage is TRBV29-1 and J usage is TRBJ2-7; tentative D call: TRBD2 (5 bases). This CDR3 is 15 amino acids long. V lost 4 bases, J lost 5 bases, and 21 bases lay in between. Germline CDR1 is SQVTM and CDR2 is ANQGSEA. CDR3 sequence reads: CSVALVSGFGDEQYF. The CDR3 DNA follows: TGCAGCGTTGCACTCGTGTCGGGGTTCGGGGACGAGCAGTACTTC.

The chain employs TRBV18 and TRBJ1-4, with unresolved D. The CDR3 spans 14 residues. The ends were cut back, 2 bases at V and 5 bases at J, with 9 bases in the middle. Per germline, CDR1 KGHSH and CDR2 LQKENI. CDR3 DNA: TGTGCCAGCTCACCAGGGCCCACGAATGAAAAACTGTTTTTT. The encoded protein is CASSPGPTNEKLFF.

DNA for the CDR3: TGTGCCAGCAGCTTCGGCGGAGGTTCCTACGAGCAGTACTTC. This gives the protein CASSFGGGSYEQYF. V usage is TRBV7-9 and J usage is TRBJ2-7, with D possibly being TRBD2 (5 bases). The V end was cut by 3 bases, the J end by 1 base, with 10 bases between. This CDR3 region has 14 residues. CDR1 and CDR2 from the germline V gene are SEHNR and FQNEAQ (reference sequence).

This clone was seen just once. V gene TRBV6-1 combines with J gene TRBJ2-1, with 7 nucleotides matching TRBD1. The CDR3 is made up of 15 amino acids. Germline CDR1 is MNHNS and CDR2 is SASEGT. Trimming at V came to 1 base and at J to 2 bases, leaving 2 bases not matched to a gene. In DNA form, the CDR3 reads TGTGCCAGCAGTGAAGGGCAGGGGGCCTACAATGAGCAGTTCTTC. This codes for CASSEGQGAYNEQFF.

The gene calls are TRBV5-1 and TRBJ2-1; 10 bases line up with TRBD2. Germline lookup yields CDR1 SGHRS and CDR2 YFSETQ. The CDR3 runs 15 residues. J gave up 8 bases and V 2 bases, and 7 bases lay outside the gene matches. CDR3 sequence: CASSFPSGGADEQFF. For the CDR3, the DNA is TGCGCCAGCAGCTTTCCGAGCGGGGGGGCCGATGAGCAGTTCTTC.

CDR3 protein: CASSLTSEGANEQFF. Here the CDR3 DNA reads TGTGCCAGCAGTCTTACTAGTGAGGGGGCCAATGAGCAGTTCTTC. V gene TRBV7-9 combines with J gene TRBJ2-1; TRBD1 aligns across 7 bases. The trim removed 6 bases at V and 6 bases at J, leaving 11 bases unmatched. Germline CDR1 reads SEHNR; CDR2 reads FQNEAQ (reference sequence). There are 15 residues in the CDR3.

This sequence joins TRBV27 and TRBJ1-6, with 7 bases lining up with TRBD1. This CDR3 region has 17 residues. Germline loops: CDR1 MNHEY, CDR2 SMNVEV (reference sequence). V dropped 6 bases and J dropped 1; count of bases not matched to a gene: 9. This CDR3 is CASSSGQGVSYNSPLHF. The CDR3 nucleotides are TGTGCCAGCAGCAGCGGCCAGGGGGTTTCCTATAATTCACCCCTCCACTTT.

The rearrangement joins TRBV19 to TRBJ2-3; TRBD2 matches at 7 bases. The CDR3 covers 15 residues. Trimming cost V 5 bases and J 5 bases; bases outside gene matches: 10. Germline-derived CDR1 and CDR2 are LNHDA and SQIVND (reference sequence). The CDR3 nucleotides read TGTGCCAGTAGTCCGCTCGGCGGGAGAGGAGATACGCAGTATTTT. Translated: CASSPLGGRGDTQYF.

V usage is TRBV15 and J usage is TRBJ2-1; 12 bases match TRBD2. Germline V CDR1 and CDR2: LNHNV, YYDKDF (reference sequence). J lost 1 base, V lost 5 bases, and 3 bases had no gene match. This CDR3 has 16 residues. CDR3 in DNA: TGTGCCACCAGCCAACTAGCGGGAGGTTCCTACAATGAGCAGTTCTTC. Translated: CATSQLAGGSYNEQFF.

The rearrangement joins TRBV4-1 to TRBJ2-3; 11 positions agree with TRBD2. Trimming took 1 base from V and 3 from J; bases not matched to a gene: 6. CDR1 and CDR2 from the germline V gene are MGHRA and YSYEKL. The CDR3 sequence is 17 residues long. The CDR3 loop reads CASSQAGRLAGTDTQYF. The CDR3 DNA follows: TGCGCCAGCAGCCAAGCCGGGCGACTAGCGGGAACAGATACGCAGTATTTT.

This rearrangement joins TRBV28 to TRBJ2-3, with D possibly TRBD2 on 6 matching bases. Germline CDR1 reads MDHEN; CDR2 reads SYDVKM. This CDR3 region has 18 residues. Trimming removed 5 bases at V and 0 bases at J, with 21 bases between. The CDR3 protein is CASSPRRGGRSSTDTQYF. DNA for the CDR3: TGTGCCAGCAGTCCTCGGAGGGGCGGCCGTTCTAGCACAGATACGCAGTATTTT.

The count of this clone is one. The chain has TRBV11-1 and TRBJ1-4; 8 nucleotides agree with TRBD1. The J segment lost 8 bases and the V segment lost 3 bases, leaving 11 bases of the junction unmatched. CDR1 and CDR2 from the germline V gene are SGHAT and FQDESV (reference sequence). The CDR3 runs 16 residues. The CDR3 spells CASSFTSDRVAEKLFF. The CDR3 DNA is TGTGCCAGCAGCTTCACATCGGACAGGGTCGCGGAAAAACTGTTTTTT. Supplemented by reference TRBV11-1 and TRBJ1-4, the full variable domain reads EAEVAQSPRYKITEKSQAVAFWCDPISGHATLYWYRQILGQGPELLVQFQDESVVDDSQLPKDRFSAERLKGVDSTLKIQPAELGDSAMYLCASSFTSDRVAEKLFFGSGTQLSVL.

The CDR3 coding sequence is TGCGCCAGCAGCTTGGGAGGGGTGCAAGAGACCCAGTACTTC. This gives the protein CASSLGGVQETQYF. The J gene is TRBJ2-5, the V gene TRBV5-1; tentatively, D is TRBD1 or TRBD2 (5 bases each). This CDR3 is built from 14 residues. The germline gives CDR1 SGHRS, CDR2 YFSETQ. Trimming took off 0 bases at V and 2 bases at J, with 8 bases between the two ends.

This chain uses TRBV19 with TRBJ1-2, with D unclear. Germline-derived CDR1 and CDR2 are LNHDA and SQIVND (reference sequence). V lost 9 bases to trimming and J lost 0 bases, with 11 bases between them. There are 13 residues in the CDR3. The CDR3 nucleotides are TGTGCCAGCGTCGGCAGCTCTAACTATGGCTACACCTTC. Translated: CASVGSSNYGYTF.

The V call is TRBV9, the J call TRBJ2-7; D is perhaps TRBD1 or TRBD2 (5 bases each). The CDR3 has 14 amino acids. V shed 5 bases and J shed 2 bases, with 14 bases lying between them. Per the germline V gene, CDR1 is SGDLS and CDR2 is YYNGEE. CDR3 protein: CASRKRDGTYEQYF. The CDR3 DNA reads TGTGCCAGCAGAAAAAGGGACGGAACCTACGAGCAGTACTTC. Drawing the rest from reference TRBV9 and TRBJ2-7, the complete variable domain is DSGVTQTPKHLITATGQRVTLRCSPRSGDLSVYWYQQSLDQGLQFLIQYYNGEERAKGNILERFSAQQFPDLHSELNLSSLELGDSALYFCASRKRDGTYEQYFGPGTRLTVT.

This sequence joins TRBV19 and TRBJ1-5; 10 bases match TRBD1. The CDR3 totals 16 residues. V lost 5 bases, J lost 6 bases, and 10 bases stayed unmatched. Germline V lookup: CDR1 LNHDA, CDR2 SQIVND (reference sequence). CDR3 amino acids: CASSSPGQGYGQPQHF. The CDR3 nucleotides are TGTGCCAGTAGTTCCCCGGGACAGGGGTATGGTCAGCCCCAGCATTTT.

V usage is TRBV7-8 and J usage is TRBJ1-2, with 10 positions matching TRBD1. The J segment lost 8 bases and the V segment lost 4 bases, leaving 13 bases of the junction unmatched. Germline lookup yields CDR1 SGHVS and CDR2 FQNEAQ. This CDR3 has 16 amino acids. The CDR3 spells CASSWPGQGFPGGYTF. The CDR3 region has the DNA TGTGCCAGCAGCTGGCCGGGACAGGGGTTTCCGGGGGGCTACACCTTC. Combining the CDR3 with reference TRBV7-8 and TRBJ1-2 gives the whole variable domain GAGVSQSPRYKVAKRGQDVALRCDPISGHVSLFWYQQALGQGPEFLTYFQNEAQLDKSGLPSDRFFAERPEGSVSTLKIQRTQQEDSAVYLCASSWPGQGFPGGYTFGSGTRLTVV.

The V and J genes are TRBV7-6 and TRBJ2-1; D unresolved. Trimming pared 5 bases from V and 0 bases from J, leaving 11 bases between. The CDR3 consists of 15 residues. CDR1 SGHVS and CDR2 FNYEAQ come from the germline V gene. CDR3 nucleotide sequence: TGTGCCAGCAGCACTCTGGGTAGCTCCTACAATGAGCAGTTCTTC. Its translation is CASSTLGSSYNEQFF.

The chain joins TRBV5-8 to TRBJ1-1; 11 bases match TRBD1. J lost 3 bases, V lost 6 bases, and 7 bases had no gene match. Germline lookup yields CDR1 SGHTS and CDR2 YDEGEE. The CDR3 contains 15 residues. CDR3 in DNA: TGTGCCAGCACCCCCGGGACAGGGGGGTACACTGAAGCTTTCTTT. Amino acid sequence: CASTPGTGGYTEAFF.

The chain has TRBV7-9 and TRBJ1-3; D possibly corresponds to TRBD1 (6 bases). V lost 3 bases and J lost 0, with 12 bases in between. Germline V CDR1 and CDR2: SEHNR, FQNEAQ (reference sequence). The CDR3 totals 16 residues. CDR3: CASSFTRGISGNTIYF. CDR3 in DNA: TGTGCCAGCAGCTTTACGAGGGGGATCTCTGGAAACACCATATATTTT. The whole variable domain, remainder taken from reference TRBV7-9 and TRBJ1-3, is DTGVSQNPRHKITKRGQNVTFRCDPISEHNRLYWYRQTLGQGPEFLTYFQNEAQLEKSRLLSDRFSAERPKGSFSTLEIQRTEQGDSAMYLCASSFTRGISGNTIYFGEGSWLTVV.

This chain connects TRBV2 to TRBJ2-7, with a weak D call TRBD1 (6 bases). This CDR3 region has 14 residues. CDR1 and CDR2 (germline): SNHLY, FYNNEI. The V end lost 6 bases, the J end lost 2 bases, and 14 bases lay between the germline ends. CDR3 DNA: TGTGCCAGCAGCCAGGGGTCCAACCCCTACGAGCAGTACTTC. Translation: CASSQGSNPYEQYF. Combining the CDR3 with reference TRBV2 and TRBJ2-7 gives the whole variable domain EPEVTQTPSHQVTQMGQEVILRCVPISNHLYFYWYRQILGQKVEFLVSFYNNEISEKSEIFDDQFSVERPDGSNFTLKIRSTKLEDSAMYFCASSQGSNPYEQYFGPGTRLTVT.

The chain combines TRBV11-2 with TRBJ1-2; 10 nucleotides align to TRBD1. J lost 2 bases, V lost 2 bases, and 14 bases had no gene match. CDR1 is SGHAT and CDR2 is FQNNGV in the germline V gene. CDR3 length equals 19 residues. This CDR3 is CASSLKSAGQGLRNYGYTF. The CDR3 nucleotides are TGTGCCAGCAGCTTAAAATCTGCGGGACAGGGGCTTAGGAACTATGGCTACACCTTC.